This T cell receptor (beta chain) was identified in a study of blood T cells in healthy people across ages. The study, taken as a whole, reports: The CMV status of each donor remained undetermined, and this could have confounded shifts in expanded clonotypes. Roughly linearly, TCR beta diversity per million T cells fell as age increased.

The donors, aged about 6 to 95, were healthy Caucasians from Russia. The length of the CDR3 is 15 residues. The V and J ends lost 8 bases and 4 bases respectively, with 18 bases between them. Germline values: CDR1 LGHNA, CDR2 YNFKEQ. As to this clonotype: Antigen: not known.

The authors ran a second PCR of about 6 to 11 cycles using a sample-barcoded 5' primer and a J-beta primer mix. Unique molecular identifiers of 12 random nucleotides labeled each cDNA. TCRdb passed the 5' RACE reads through MiXCR, listing each CDR3 protein once. The sample carries approximately 800,000 distinct CDR3 sequences, about 48% recorded once. The rearrangement links TRBV4-2 to TRBJ2-1; maybe TRBD2 (6 bases). The origin of this receptor is an elderly man in good health. Input material: blood. CDR3 loop: CASGRSSEGYNEQFF. For the CDR3, the DNA is TGTGCCAGCGGCCGGTCTAGCGAGGGGTACAATGAGCAGTTCTTC.